This T cell receptor beta chain emerged from a study of shared clonotypes between healthy human individuals. V gave up 4 bases and J gave up 7 bases; unmatched junction bases: 9. Germline loops: CDR1 SGHVS, CDR2 FNYEAQ. The CDR3 totals 16 residues. Whole-study findings and limits: When naive CD4 clonotypes were compared across a handful of donors, roughly 4.9% were shared. Among the subsets, naive ones generally showed larger estimated richness than memory ones. Among donors, the sharing of clonotypes was expected to be influenced by sequencing depth.

With respect to this clone: Its antigen remains unknown.

Each subset's genomic DNA was split evenly across several immunoSEQ plates. Assay: immunoSEQ multiplex PCR; the TCRdb copy retains only in-frame clones and omits some. The sample lists 2,500,000 or so clones, roughly 93% occurring once. This receptor was taken from a man aged 18-30 years in good health. Some clones in this sample may be carry-over from other donors' samples. The V and J genes are TRBV7-6 and TRBJ2-2; 10 nucleotides agree with TRBD2. Input material: naive CD4+ T cells from PBMCs. Regarding subset: CD45RA+ positively selected. The CDR3 here is CASSSFSGRQGGELFF. The CDR3 region has the DNA TGTGCCAGCAGCTCCTTTAGCGGGAGGCAAGGCGGGGAGCTGTTTTTT.